A single sample is the source of the 6 T cell receptor beta chains below, sequenced in a study of blood T cell repertoires in COVID-19. The repertoire was sequenced with immunoSEQ multiplex PCR; TCRdb's copy has only in-frame clones and lacks some. There are fewer than 350,000 clones in the sample; 80% to 95% occur only once, and 6% to 7% lies in the top ten. The sample was peripheral blood. These receptors originate from a woman aged 25 to 39 with COVID-19, enrolled during active disease.

The chain carries TRBV30 and TRBJ1-1; D not certain. The germline gives CDR1 GTSNPN, CDR2 SVGIG (reference sequence). V was pared by 0 bases and J by 4 bases, with 9 bases between. This CDR3 is built from 13 residues. Written as DNA, the CDR3 is TGTGCCTGGAGTGTACATTTGGCCACTGAAGCTTTCTTT. Translation gives CAWSVHLATEAFF.

About this clone itself: Distinct nucleotide sequences in the sample also encode this CDR3. This chain connects TRBV6-2 or TRBV6-3 to TRBJ2-7; a weak D match, TRBD1 (5 bases). Germline V lookup: CDR1 MNHEY, CDR2 SVGEGT. V gave up 0 bases and J gave up 4 bases, with 7 bases separating them. The CDR3 consists of 13 residues. CDR3 sequence reads: CASSYSTAYEQYF. As DNA, the CDR3 is TGTGCCAGCAGTTACTCGACAGCTTACGAGCAGTACTTC.

V is TRBV5-5 and J is TRBJ1-1; no clear D gene. Germline values: CDR1 SGHKS, CDR2 YYEKEE (reference sequence). The V and J ends lost 4 bases and 10 bases respectively, with 14 bases between them. The CDR3 totals 12 residues. DNA for the CDR3: TGTGCCAGCAGCCCCGGGCTGCGGGGAGCTTTCTTT. Residues: CASSPGLRGAFF.

The rearrangement uses TRBV9 and TRBJ1-1, with TRBD1 matching over 9 bases. Germline V CDR1 and CDR2: SGDLS, YYNGEE. The CDR3 contains 17 residues. The V segment lost 7 bases and the J segment 1 base; nucleotides outside the gene matches: 14. CDR3 region: CASPPKWDRVANTEAFF. CDR3 DNA sequence: TGTGCCAGCCCCCCCAAGTGGGACAGGGTCGCGAACACTGAAGCTTTCTTT.

In nucleotides, the CDR3 is TGCGCCAGCAGCCCACAACCTACAGGGGTCAGCTATGGCTACACCTTC. It is translated as CASSPQPTGVSYGYTF. The chain joins TRBV4-1 to TRBJ1-2; TRBD1 aligns across 7 bases. CDR1 is MGHRA and CDR2 is YSYEKL in the germline V gene. V was clipped by 4 bases and J by 4 bases; unmatched bases: 12. CDR3 size: 16 residues.

V and J are TRBV30 and TRBJ2-7; no definite D call. The germline CDR1 and CDR2 sequences are GTSNPN and SVGIG (reference sequence). Deletions cut 0 bases from V and 5 bases from J, with 8 bases between. This CDR3 region has 12 residues. CDR3 in DNA: TGTGCCTGGAGTGTAGGAGTCCACGAGCAGTACTTC. Translated: CAWSVGVHEQYF.